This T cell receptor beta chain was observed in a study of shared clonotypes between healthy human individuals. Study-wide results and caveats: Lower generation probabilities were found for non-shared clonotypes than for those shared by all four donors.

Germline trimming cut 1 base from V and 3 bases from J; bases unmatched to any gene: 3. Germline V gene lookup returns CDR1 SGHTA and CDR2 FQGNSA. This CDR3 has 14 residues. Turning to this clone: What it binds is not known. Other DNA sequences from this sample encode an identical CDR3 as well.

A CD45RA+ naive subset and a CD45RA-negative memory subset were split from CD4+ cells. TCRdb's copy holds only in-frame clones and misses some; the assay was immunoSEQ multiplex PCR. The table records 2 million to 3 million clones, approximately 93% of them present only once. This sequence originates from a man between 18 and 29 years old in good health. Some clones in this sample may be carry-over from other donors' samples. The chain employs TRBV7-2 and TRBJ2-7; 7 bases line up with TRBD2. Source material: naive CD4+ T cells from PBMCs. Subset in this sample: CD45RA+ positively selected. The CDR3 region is CASSLEGGSYEQYF. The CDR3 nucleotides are TGTGCCAGCAGCTTAGAAGGCGGGAGCTACGAGCAGTACTTC.